This TCR beta chain was identified in a study of blood T cells in healthy people across ages. Overall study: Capturing about one barcoded beta molecule per two T cells was achieved by template switching.

The CDR3 sequence is 12 residues long. J gave up 8 bases and V 5 bases, and 5 bases lay outside the gene matches. Germline values: CDR1 SQVTM, CDR2 ANQGSEA. A second PCR, run for about 7 to 11 cycles, used a sample-barcoded 5' primer plus a J-beta primer mix. Unique molecular identifiers of 12 random nucleotides labeled each cDNA. A minimum of 2.5 million CDR3-containing paired-end reads was obtained for each sample. TCRdb re-called the 5' RACE reads through MiXCR, storing one row per CDR3 protein. The table includes around 1.1 million distinct CDR3 sequences, 30% to 40% detected once. Overall study findings and caveats: PBMCs that were unsorted prevented a conclusive naive versus antigen-experienced comparison.

To note about this clonotype: Its antigen is not known.

The clonotype comes from a man aged 18 to 30 in good health. The sample consisted of blood. The chain joins TRBV29-1 to TRBJ2-2, with 7 bases lining up with TRBD1. The CDR3 DNA is TGCAGCGTTTCGACAGGGTTTGGGGAGCTGTTTTTT. Translation gives CSVSTGFGELFF.